This T cell receptor beta chain is from a study of blood T cell repertoires in COVID-19. Study overall: Sites in the United States, Italy and Spain provided acute and convalescent COVID-19 samples. In each case, the material was cDNA or gDNA derived from T cells, B-cell-depleted T cells, or PBMCs.

V lost 6 bases and J lost 3; bases outside the gene matches: 7. This CDR3 spans 14 amino acids. Germline values: CDR1 MNHEY, CDR2 SMNVEV (reference sequence). Original data processing: Nucleated cell counts were estimated from reference gene primer amplification. TCRdb's table, derived via immunoSEQ multiplex PCR, lists solely in-frame clones and lacks some. The V and J calls and clone size were taken over from that table, and D and trimming were inferred from the DNA. The sample carries 650,000 to 800,000 clones, 80% to 90% recorded once. The TCR comes from a woman between 18 and 30 years old with acute or convalescent COVID-19. What was sequenced was peripheral blood. The rearrangement uses TRBV27 and TRBJ2-7; 8 bases map to TRBD2. CDR3 in amino acids: CASRRGGRFYEQYF. The CDR3 region has the DNA TGTGCCAGCAGACGGGGGGGGAGATTCTACGAGCAGTACTTC.